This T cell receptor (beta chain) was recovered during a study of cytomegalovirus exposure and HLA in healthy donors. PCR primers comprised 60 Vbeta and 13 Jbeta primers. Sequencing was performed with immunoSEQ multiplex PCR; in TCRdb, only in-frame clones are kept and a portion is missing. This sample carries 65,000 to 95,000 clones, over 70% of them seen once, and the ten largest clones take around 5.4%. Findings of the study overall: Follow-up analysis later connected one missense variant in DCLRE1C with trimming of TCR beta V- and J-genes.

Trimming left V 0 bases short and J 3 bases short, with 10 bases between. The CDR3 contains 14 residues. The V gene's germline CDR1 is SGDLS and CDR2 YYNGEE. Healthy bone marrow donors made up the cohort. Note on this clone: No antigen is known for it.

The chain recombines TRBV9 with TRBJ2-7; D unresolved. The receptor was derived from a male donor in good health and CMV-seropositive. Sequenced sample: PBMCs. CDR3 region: CASSVARSGYEQYF. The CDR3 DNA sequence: TGTGCCAGCAGCGTAGCCAGATCGGGCTACGAGCAGTACTTC.